The 17 T cell receptor beta chains given below trace back to one sample, sequenced in a study of control samples from healthy donors and cancer patients. TCRdb keeps only in-frame clones here, not all; method: immunoSEQ multiplex PCR. The data hold around 180,000 clones, with 70% to 90% observed a single time. The sample comprised blood. These receptors were obtained from a woman in her thirties in good health.

In the case of this clone: This same CDR3 is encoded by further DNA sequences in the sample. The rearrangement uses TRBV9 and TRBJ2-1; a possible D gene is TRBD2 (6 bases). Germline V gene lookup returns CDR1 SGDLS and CDR2 YYNGEE. This CDR3 has 15 amino acids. V was trimmed by 0 bases and J by 1 base, leaving 8 bases between them. The CDR3 DNA reads as TGTGCCAGCAGCGTAGAGGGACTGTCCTACAATGAGCAGTTCTTC. It encodes CASSVEGLSYNEQFF.

This clone was found once. The chain couples TRBV25-1 to TRBJ2-2; 8 bases map to TRBD1. The CDR3 totals 16 residues. With V trimmed by 3 bases and J by 5 bases, 8 bases remained unmatched. Germline assignment: CDR1 MGHDK and CDR2 SYGVNS. CDR3 coding DNA: TGTGCCAGCAGTGACCTCGGACAGGGTACAACCGGGGAGCTGTTTTTT. Encoded protein: CASSDLGQGTTGELFF. Full variable domain (missing parts from reference TRBV25-1 and TRBJ2-2): EADIYQTPRYLVIGTGKKITLECSQTMGHDKMYWYQQDPGMELHLIHYSYGVNSTEKGDLSSESTVSRIRTEHFPLTLESARPSHTSQYLCASSDLGQGTTGELFFGEGSRLTVL.

The V and J genes are TRBV19 and TRBJ2-1, with 10 bases aligning to TRBD1. The germline V gene has CDR1 LNHDA and CDR2 SQIVND (reference sequence). Germline trimming cut 5 bases from V and 9 bases from J; bases unmatched to any gene: 10. The CDR3 sequence is 15 residues long. CDR3 coding DNA: TGTGCCAGTAGTTCAGCCGGGACAGGGGCCCGTGAGCAGTTCTTC. Protein product: CASSSAGTGAREQFF. The complete variable domain, with remaining parts taken from reference TRBV19 and TRBJ2-1, reads DGGITQSPKYLFRKEGQNVTLSCEQNLNHDAMYWYRQDPGQGLRLIYYSQIVNDFQKGDIAEGYSVSREKKESFPLTVTSAQKNPTAFYLCASSSAGTGAREQFFGPGTRLTVL.

The V gene is TRBV2, the J gene TRBJ2-1; 10 bases fit TRBD1. This CDR3 has 14 amino acids. Unmatched junction bases numbered 1, after V lost 6 bases and J lost 2 bases. The germline gives CDR1 SNHLY, CDR2 FYNNEI. CDR3 sequence (DNA): TGTGCCAGCAGGGGACAGGGGACCTACAATGAGCAGTTCTTC. This sequence encodes CASRGQGTYNEQFF. Based on the CDR3 plus reference TRBV2 and TRBJ2-1, the full variable domain is EPEVTQTPSHQVTQMGQEVILRCVPISNHLYFYWYRQILGQKVEFLVSFYNNEISEKSEIFDDQFSVERPDGSNFTLKIRSTKLEDSAMYFCASRGQGTYNEQFFGPGTRLTVL.

J is TRBJ1-1 and V is TRBV18; D uncertain. CDR3 length equals 14 residues. Trimming stripped 3 bases from V and 1 base from J, with 9 bases between. Germline values: CDR1 KGHSH, CDR2 LQKENI. CDR3 protein: CASSPSSENTEAFF. The CDR3, as DNA: TGTGCCAGCTCACCTAGTTCCGAGAACACTGAAGCTTTCTTT.

The chain combines TRBV7-6 with TRBJ1-4; no definite D call. CDR3 length: 14 residues. Trimming pared 5 bases from V and 6 bases from J, leaving 13 bases between. Per the germline V gene, CDR1 is SGHVS and CDR2 is FNYEAQ. The CDR3 loop is CASSPGAPHEKLFF. The CDR3 nucleotides read TGTGCCAGCAGCCCGGGAGCCCCCCATGAAAAACTGTTTTTT.

Turning to this clone: The same CDR3 also results from other DNA sequences found in this sample. This CDR3 is CASSLGGQETQYF. CDR3 DNA: TGCGCCAGCAGCTTGGGCGGACAAGAGACCCAGTACTTC. The chain uses TRBV5-1 and TRBJ2-5, with D hard to call. Germline CDR1 is SGHRS and CDR2 is YFSETQ. The V end lost 0 bases, the J end lost 2 bases, and 5 bases lay between the germline ends. The length of the CDR3 is 13 residues.

J is TRBJ2-5 and V is TRBV23-1, with D unclear. TRBV23-1 is marked as an open reading frame, function uncertain. Trimming left V 6 bases short and J 5 bases short, with 22 bases between. The CDR3 is 16 amino acids. CDR3: CASRTKDPPCGETQYF. For the CDR3, the DNA is TGCGCCAGCAGGACCAAAGACCCTCCCTGTGGGGAGACCCAGTACTTC.

The chain has TRBV15 and TRBJ1-1; 7 bases match TRBD1. Germline V CDR1 and CDR2: LNHNV, YYDKDF (reference sequence). The CDR3 has 16 residues. After removal of 0 bases from V and 1 base from J, the junction contained 5 bases not matched to a gene. DNA of the CDR3: TGTGCCACCAGCAGAGACTTGGGACAGACGAACACTGAAGCTTTCTTT. This sequence encodes CATSRDLGQTNTEAFF.

This clone showed up just a few times. The chain combines TRBV5-1 with TRBJ2-5; TRBD1 aligns across 9 bases. V dropped 4 bases and J dropped 3; count of bases not matched to a gene: 7. Germline V CDR1 and CDR2: SGHRS, YFSETQ. The length of the CDR3 is 15 residues. CDR3 amino acids: CASSLRQGEKETQYF. CDR3 sequence (DNA): TGCGCCAGCAGCCTTAGACAGGGGGAAAAAGAGACCCAGTACTTC.

Only one count was recorded for this clone. The gene calls are TRBV4-1 and TRBJ2-3, with D perhaps matching TRBD1 or TRBD2 (5 bases each). Trimming stripped 1 base from V and 4 bases from J, with 6 bases between. Germline-derived CDR1 and CDR2 are MGHRA and YSYEKL. The CDR3 has 13 amino acids. CDR3 sequence reads: CASSQVGADTQYF. CDR3 sequence (DNA): TGCGCCAGCAGCCAAGTGGGGGCAGATACGCAGTATTTT.

The rearrangement joins TRBV15 to TRBJ2-5; D unclear. The germline V gene has CDR1 LNHNV and CDR2 YYDKDF (reference sequence). The germline V and J ends were trimmed by 5 bases and 5 bases, with 18 bases remaining between them. The CDR3 length is 15 residues. The CDR3 DNA reads as TGTGCCACCAGCCCCCGACCGGACCCTGGGGAGACCCAGTACTTC. It is translated as CATSPRPDPGETQYF.

This chain joins TRBV5-1 and TRBJ1-2; D gene ambiguous. Germline V gene lookup returns CDR1 SGHRS and CDR2 YFSETQ. V was clipped by 0 bases and J by 4 bases, with 19 bases between them. The CDR3 contains 17 residues. The CDR3 bases are TGCGCCAGCAGCTTGGCCCCGTCAGCGACGCCCCTCTATGGCTACACCTTC. This encodes CASSLAPSATPLYGYTF.

The chain uses TRBV10-3 and TRBJ2-5; 8 bases line up with TRBD1. CDR3 size: 15 residues. Germline V lookup: CDR1 ENHRY, CDR2 SYGVKD. V dropped 6 bases and J dropped 3; count of bases not matched to a gene: 9. CDR3 region: CAIRADDRGKETQYF. DNA for the CDR3: TGTGCCATCAGAGCAGATGACAGGGGCAAAGAGACCCAGTACTTC.

The genes are TRBV24-1 and TRBJ2-7; no clear D gene. The germline CDR1 and CDR2 sequences are KGHDR and SFDVKD. Deletions cut 3 bases from V and 4 bases from J, with 9 bases between. This CDR3 is built from 13 residues. The CDR3 sequence: CATSDVTGYEQYF. The CDR3 bases are TGTGCCACCAGTGATGTCACCGGGTACGAGCAGTACTTC.

The gene calls are TRBV28 and TRBJ1-2; unclear D gene. V was shortened by 3 bases and J by 8 bases, with 16 bases between the two germline ends. This CDR3 contains 14 residues. Germline V gives CDR1 MDHEN, CDR2 SYDVKM. Here the CDR3 DNA reads TGTGCCAGCAGTTTTCGGGGTAGGGCCGGCGGCTACACCTTC. Its protein product is CASSFRGRAGGYTF.

The J gene is TRBJ1-5, the V gene TRBV19; possible D gene TRBD1, 5 bases. V was pared by 2 bases and J by 2 bases, with 10 bases between. The CDR3 is made up of 15 amino acids. Per germline, CDR1 LNHDA and CDR2 SQIVND (reference sequence). The CDR3 sequence is CASSINRGGNQPQHF. In DNA form, the CDR3 reads TGTGCCAGTAGTATAAATAGAGGGGGCAATCAGCCCCAGCATTTT.